Presented here are 6 T cell receptor beta chains from one specimen sequenced in a study of metastatic and nonmetastatic thyroid tumors. TCRdb reanalyzed the PCR reads with MiXCR. In the table there are roughly 5,000 clones, over 35% of which are singletons. Patients underwent thyroid surgery, and none had received any treatment before it. The specimen sequenced was tumor tissue. These receptors were obtained from a male donor with papillary thyroid cancer or a benign thyroid nodule (not recorded which). Some clones in this sample may be carry-over from other donors' samples.

This clone was observed a handful of times. J is TRBJ2-7 and V is TRBV5-1; maybe TRBD1 (5 bases). Per the germline V gene, CDR1 is SGHRS and CDR2 is YFSETQ. CDR3 length: 15 residues. Trimming stripped 0 bases from V and 2 bases from J, with 12 bases between. The CDR3, as DNA: TGCGCCAGCAGCTTGGGGGCAGGGTCCCCCTACGAGCAGTACTTC. Residues: CASSLGAGSPYEQYF.

V and J are TRBV20-1 and TRBJ1-6, with D maybe TRBD1 (6 bases). The CDR3 is made up of 15 amino acids. The V gene's germline CDR1 is DFQATT and CDR2 SNEGSKA (reference sequence). V shed 3 bases and J shed 5 bases, with 14 bases lying between them. For the CDR3, the DNA is TGCAGTGCTAGGCCAAGGCAGGGGAATAATTCACCCCTCCACTTT. Translation: CSARPRQGNNSPLHF.

This clone was counted between two and nine times. The rearrangement joins TRBV19 to TRBJ2-7; D is unclear. The CDR3 runs to 13 residues. Looked up from germline, CDR1 is LNHDA and CDR2 is SQIVND (reference sequence). Trimming shortened V by 3 bases and J by 6 bases, and 12 bases separated the two germline ends. DNA for the CDR3: TGTGCCAGTAGTATTCCCTTGGGTGGCGAGCAGTACTTC. Translating gives CASSIPLGGEQYF. The whole variable domain, remainder taken from reference TRBV19 and TRBJ2-7, is DGGITQSPKYLFRKEGQNVTLSCEQNLNHDAMYWYRQDPGQGLRLIYYSQIVNDFQKGDIAEGYSVSREKKESFPLTVTSAQKNPTAFYLCASSIPLGGEQYFGPGTRLTVT.

This clone appeared a few times. The chain uses TRBV28 and TRBJ2-7, with 8 nucleotides matching TRBD1. Trimming removed 2 bases from V and 5 bases from J; junction bases left unmatched: 8. In germline, CDR1 is MDHEN, CDR2 SYDVKM. The CDR3 contains 15 residues. The CDR3 loop reads CASSLPGQGSHEQYF. Written as DNA, the CDR3 is TGTGCCAGCAGTTTACCCGGACAGGGCTCGCACGAGCAGTACTTC.

This chain links TRBV6-1 with TRBJ2-7; 10 bases agree with TRBD2. The CDR3 extends over 15 amino acids. Germline CDR1 and CDR2: MNHNS and SASEGT. V trimming: 5 bases; J trimming: 3 bases; junction bases outside the gene matches: 7. CDR3 nucleotides: TGTGCCAGCAGTTGGGGGACTAGCGCGATCTACGAGCAGTACTTC. Its translation is CASSWGTSAIYEQYF.

By sample fraction, this clone is large (0.1 to 1%). CDR3 sequence (DNA): TGCAGTGCTCCAGGGACTAGCGTCACAGATACGCAGTATTTT. Its translation is CSAPGTSVTDTQYF. V and J are TRBV20-1 and TRBJ2-3; 10 bases map to TRBD2. The CDR3 is made up of 14 amino acids. CDR1 and CDR2 (germline): DFQATT, SNEGSKA (reference sequence). Losses at the gene ends were 5 bases for V and 2 bases for J; bases not matched to a gene: 4.